This is a list of T cell receptor beta chains from one sample in a study of shared clonotypes between healthy human individuals. The table came from immunoSEQ multiplex PCR; TCRdb's copy has only in-frame clones and leaves some out. The sample comprises around 2.5 million clones, under 95% of which are singletons, and roughly 0.39% rests with the top ten. Material for sequencing was naive CD4+ T cells from PBMCs. Receptors were obtained from a man between 18 and 35 years old in good health. Some clones in this sample may be carry-over from other donors' samples. Each CDR3 is given with its conserved first and last residue. The D gene is left open where the match is weak.

d_call j_call cdr3_length v_call cdr3_aa
. TRBJ2-1 13 TRBV6-1 CASSELVRFSGFF
TRBD1 TRBJ1-2 16 TRBV6-5 CASSLAGTGGAGGYTF
. TRBJ1-2 14 TRBV6-5 CASRPDGTRYGYTF
. TRBJ2-3 11 TRBV28 CASSPTDTQYF
. TRBJ2-5 11 TRBV29-1 CSARYQETQYF
. TRBJ2-7 13 TRBV6-4 CAGDWTCVGEQYF
. TRBJ2-6 15 TRBV19 CASSDRRSGANVLTF
. TRBJ2-7 15 TRBV6-5 CASSSNRGGTYEQYF
TRBD1 TRBJ2-7 15 TRBV18 CASSPMGTGGFEQYF
TRBD2 TRBJ2-3 16 TRBV11-3 CASSLGASGSTDTQYF
TRBD2 TRBJ2-7 15 TRBV4-2 CASSQRLASGYEQYF
. TRBJ2-1 16 TRBV7-9 CASSLALPSSYNEQFF
TRBD2 TRBJ2-7 14 TRBV19 CASSPGGTPYEQYF
TRBD1 TRBJ1-1 15 TRBV18 CASSLSGGGDTEAFF
TRBD1 TRBJ1-4 15 TRBV5-4 CASSQGGTGPRELFF
. TRBJ1-5 15 TRBV4-1 CASSSGGGGNQPQHF
. TRBJ1-6 14 TRBV2 CASSEEGRHSPLHF
TRBD1 TRBJ1-1 17 TRBV7-2 CASSLFGVPGGNTEAFF
TRBD2 TRBJ2-1 16 TRBV5-1 CASSEVSGSRVNEQFF
TRBD2 TRBJ2-4 18 TRBV27 CASSLGLAGGSAKNIQYF
TRBD1 TRBJ2-3 15 TRBV7-2 CASSRGGQGGDTQYF
. TRBJ1-5 14 TRBV30 CAWSVQGSNQPQHF
. TRBJ1-2 14 TRBV7-2 CASSLVWGARGYTF
. TRBJ1-5 15 TRBV5-4 CASSRDPGGEQPQHF
TRBD2 TRBJ2-1 13 TRBV15 CATASGNNNEQFF
. TRBJ1-5 13 TRBV5-5 CASSLDRVQPQHF
. TRBJ1-5 14 TRBV2 CASSEAGGGQPQHF
TRBD1 TRBJ1-6 15 TRBV7-2 CASSSLTGVNSPLHF
. TRBJ1-2 16 TRBV7-2 CASSLADGRVGYGYTF
TRBD2 TRBJ2-3 15 TRBV5-4 CASSSGLHPTDTQYF
. TRBJ2-2 15 TRBV30 CAWSRRDWGTGELFF
TRBD2 TRBJ2-7 12 TRBV5-1 CASSSRGGEQYF
. TRBJ1-2 17 TRBV4-3 CASSQAVTTPANYGYTF
TRBD1 TRBJ2-7 14 TRBV11-2 CASRPLKGADEQYF
TRBD1 TRBJ2-5 15 TRBV7-2 CASSMDRGLGETQYF